This T cell receptor beta chain was profiled in a study of cytomegalovirus exposure and HLA in healthy donors. The length of the CDR3 is 14 residues. Trimming removed 5 bases at V and 2 bases at J, with 13 bases between. Per the germline V gene, CDR1 is MNHNS and CDR2 is SASEGT. A remark on this clone: Antigen specificity is unknown.

Sequenced by immunoSEQ multiplex PCR; TCRdb stores in-frame clones only, minus some. The sample has a few hundred thousand clones; 75% to 90% are singletons. The approximately 120-subject validation cohort, separate from the approximately 630-subject first cohort, included the donors. Study outcomes and limitations: Listed as cytomegalovirus-associated were over 150 TCR beta chains. Among the CMV-associated chains, three were confirmed in vitro as specific for CMV antigens. Reports indicated that the classifier achieved high specificity and sensitivity in diagnosing cytomegalovirus status.

The sequenced sample was PBMCs. This rearrangement joins TRBV6-1 to TRBJ2-7; D possibly corresponds to TRBD1 (6 bases). The origin of this receptor is a woman aged 18-29 years in good health and CMV-seronegative. CDR3 residues: CASSHTGPTYEQYF. The CDR3 DNA follows: TGTGCCAGCAGTCATACAGGGCCCACCTACGAGCAGTACTTC.